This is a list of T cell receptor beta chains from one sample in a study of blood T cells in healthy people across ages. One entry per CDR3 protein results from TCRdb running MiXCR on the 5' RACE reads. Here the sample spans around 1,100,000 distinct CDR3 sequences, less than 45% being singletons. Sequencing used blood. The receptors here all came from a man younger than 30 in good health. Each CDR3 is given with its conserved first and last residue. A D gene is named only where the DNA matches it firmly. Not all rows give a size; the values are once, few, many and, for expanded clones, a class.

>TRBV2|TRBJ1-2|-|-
TGTGCCAGCAGGCCCATGGGGGGCGCTAACTATGGCTACACCTTC
CASRPMGGANYGYTF
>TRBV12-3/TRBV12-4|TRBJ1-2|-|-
TGTGCCAGCAGTCCTTCAGGGACCACAAACTATGGCTACACCTTC
CASSPSGTTNYGYTF
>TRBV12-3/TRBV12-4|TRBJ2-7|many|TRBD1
TGTGCCAGCAGTGCCCAAGGACAGGTAGCCTACGAGCAGTACTTC
CASSAQGQVAYEQYF
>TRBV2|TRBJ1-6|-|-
TGTGCCAGCAGTTTCGACAGGCCAGCGACCCTCCACTTT
CASSFDRPATLHF
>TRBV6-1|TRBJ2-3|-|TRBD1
TGTGCCAGCAGTGAAATCCGGACAGGGTCAGGCGATACGCAGTATTTT
CASSEIRTGSGDTQYF
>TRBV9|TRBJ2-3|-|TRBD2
TGTGCCAGCAGCTCTGAGCGGGGGGGAGGCACAGATACGCAGTATTTT
CASSSERGGGTDTQYF
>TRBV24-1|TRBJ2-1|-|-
TGTGCCACCAGTGAACGGGACACCTCACCGGATGAGCAGTTCTTC
CATSERDTSPDEQFF
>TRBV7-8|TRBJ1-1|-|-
TGTGCCAGCAGCTTAGTGTACCGGGCCCACATGAACACTGAAGCTTTCTTT
CASSLVYRAHMNTEAFF
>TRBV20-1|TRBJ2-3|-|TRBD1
TGCAGTGCTCAAAAGGGACAGGGGCTAAATACGCAGTATTTT
CSAQKGQGLNTQYF
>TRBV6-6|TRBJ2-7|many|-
TGTGCCAGCAGTTCCCTAACTGAACTAGCTCGCTCCTACGAGCAGTACTTC
CASSSLTELARSYEQYF
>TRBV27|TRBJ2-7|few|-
TGTGCCAGCAGTCGCCTGGGAGGAAACGAGCAGTACTTC
CASSRLGGNEQYF
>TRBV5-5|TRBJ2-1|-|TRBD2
TGTGCCAGCAGCCCGCCTAGCGGGGGAAACAATGAGCAGTTCTTC
CASSPPSGGNNEQFF